This TCR beta chain was sequenced during a study of identical twins. Findings and limits, study-wide: Interpretation of the results relied on cross-sectional statistical analysis and not on following the same donors. Twin sharing of out-of-frame TCR alpha was underestimated by models in monozygotic pairs. Beta out-of-frame sequences displayed a weaker excess of sharing between twins.

This CDR3 has 15 residues. Per germline, CDR1 SQVTM and CDR2 ANQGSEA. The ends lost 4 bases at V and 5 bases at J; junction bases unmatched: 11. cDNA carried unique molecular identifiers, and a universal primer site was added by template switching. TCRdb redid the calling of the 5' RACE reads with MiXCR, one entry per CDR3 protein. The sample includes 350,000 to 450,000 distinct CDR3 sequences, about a fifth of them seen just once. The table lists this clonotype with many counts. Its antigen is currently unknown. The material sequenced was naive T cells sorted from blood. The source of this sequence is a man aged 50-59 years in good health. The chain links TRBV29-1 to TRBJ2-3, with 8 bases aligning to TRBD2. The CDR3 bases are TGCAGCGTTGGCGACGGGAGGGGACGAAGAGATACGCAGTATTTT. As protein: CSVGDGRGRRDTQYF.